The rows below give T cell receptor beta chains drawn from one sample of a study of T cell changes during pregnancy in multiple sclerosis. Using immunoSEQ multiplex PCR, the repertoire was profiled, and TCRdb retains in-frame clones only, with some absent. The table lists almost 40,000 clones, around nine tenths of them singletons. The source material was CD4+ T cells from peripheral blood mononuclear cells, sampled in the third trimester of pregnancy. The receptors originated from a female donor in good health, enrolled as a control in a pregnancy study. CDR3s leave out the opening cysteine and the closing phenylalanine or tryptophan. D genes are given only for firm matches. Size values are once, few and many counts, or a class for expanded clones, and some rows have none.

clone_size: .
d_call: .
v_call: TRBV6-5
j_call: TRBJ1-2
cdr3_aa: ASSEPPGGYT

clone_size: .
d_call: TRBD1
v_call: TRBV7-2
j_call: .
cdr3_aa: ASSSRQGSYEQY

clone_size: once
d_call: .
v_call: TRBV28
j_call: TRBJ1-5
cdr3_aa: ASRELLNQPQH

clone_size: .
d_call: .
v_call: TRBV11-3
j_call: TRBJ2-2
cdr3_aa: ASSLDLWTIENTGELF

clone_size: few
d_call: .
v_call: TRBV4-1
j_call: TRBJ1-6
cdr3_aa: ASSQVLRQERRNSPLH

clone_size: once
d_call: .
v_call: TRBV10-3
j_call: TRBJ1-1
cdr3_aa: AIRGGASEAF

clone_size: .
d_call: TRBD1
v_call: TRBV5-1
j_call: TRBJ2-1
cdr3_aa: ASSSGQGDFFHEQF

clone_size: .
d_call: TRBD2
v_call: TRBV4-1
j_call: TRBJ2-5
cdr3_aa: ASSQVLAGGTQY

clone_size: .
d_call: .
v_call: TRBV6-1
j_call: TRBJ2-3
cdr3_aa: ASSDPQKKRVSTDTQY

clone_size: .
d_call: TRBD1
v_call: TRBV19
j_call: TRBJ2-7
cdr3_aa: ASSATVSGTGRSYEQY

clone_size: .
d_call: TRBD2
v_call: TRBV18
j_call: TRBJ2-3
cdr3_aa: ASSLLVAVAGAPTSTDTQY

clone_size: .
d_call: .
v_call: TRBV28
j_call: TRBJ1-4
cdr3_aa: ASSLYPKSGKLF

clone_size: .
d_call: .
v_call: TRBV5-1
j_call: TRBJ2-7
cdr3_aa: ASSLDPSSYEQY

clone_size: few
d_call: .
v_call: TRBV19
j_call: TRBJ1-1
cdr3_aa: ASGPGVGSTEAF

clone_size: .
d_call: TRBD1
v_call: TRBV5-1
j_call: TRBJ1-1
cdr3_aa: ASGLTGQGTEAF

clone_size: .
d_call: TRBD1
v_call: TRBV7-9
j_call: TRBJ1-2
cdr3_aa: ASGQGSNYGYT

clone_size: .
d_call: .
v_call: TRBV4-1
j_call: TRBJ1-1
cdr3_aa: ASSQLGEPNTEAF

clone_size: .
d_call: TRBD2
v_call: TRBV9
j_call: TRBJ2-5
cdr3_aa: ASSVAFEGGGSEETQY

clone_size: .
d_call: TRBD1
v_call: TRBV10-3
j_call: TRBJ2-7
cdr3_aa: AISEPPGQGYEQY

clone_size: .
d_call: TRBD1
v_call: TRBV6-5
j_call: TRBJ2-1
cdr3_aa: ASSYSETGLSHEQF

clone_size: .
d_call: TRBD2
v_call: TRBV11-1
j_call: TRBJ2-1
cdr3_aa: ASSLGLAGGRRSYNEQF

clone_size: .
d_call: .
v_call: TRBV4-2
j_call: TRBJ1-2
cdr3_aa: ASSQELYGYT

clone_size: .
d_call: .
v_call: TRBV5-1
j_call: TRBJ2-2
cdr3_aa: ASSPTLAGAGELF

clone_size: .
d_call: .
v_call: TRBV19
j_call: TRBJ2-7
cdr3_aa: ASRGANLYEQY

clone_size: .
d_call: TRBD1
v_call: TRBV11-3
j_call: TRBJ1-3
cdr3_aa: ASSATGAPGNTIY

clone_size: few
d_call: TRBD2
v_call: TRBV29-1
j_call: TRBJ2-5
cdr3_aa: SATPGLGRQETQY

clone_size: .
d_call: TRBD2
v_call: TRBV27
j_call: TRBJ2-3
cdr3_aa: ASSLLAGGDTQY

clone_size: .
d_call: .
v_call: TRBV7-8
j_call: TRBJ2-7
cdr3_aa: ASSLGIVTYEQY

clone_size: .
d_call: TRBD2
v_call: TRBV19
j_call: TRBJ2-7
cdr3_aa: ASSMVVAGRYEQY

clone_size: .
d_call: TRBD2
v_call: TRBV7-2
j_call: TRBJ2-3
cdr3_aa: ASSPGVSGGTDTQY

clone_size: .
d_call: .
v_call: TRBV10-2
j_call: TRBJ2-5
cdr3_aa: ASSLRTGGAKTQY

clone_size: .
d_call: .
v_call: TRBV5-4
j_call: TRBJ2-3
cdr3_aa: ATSLSGSDTQY

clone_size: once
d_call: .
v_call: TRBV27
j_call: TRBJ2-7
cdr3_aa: ASSPRPRVVEQY

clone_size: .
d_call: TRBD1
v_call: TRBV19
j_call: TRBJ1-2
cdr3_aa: ASSVGQINYGYT

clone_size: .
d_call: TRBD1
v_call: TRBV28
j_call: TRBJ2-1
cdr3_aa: ASSFGQGNRNEQF

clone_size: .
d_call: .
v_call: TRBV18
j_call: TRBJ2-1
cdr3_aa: ASSPTGSSYNEQF

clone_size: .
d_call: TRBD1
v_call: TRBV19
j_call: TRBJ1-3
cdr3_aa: ASSAGQLSGNTIY

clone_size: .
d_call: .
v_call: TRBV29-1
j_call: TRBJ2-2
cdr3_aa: SVDRNTGELF

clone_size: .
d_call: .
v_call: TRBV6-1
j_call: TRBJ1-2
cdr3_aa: ASSEAPGPNGYT

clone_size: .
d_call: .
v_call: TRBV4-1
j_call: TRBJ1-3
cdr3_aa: ASSQDVRGGNTIY

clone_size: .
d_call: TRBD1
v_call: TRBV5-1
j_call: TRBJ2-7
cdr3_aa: ASSLLAGQGARGEQY

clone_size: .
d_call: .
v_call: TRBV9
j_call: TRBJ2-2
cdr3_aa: ASSVGGTSQDGELF

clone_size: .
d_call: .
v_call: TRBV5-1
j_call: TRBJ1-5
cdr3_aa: ASSLGIQGDQPQH

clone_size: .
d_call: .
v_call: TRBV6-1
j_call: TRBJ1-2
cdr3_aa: ASSESGGGGYT

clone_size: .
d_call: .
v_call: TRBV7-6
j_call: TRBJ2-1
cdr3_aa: ASSQRRGEQF

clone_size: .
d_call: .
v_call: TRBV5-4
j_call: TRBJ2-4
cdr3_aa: ASSLDPQGPNIQY

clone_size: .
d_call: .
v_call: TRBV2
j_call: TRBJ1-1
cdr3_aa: ASSEARAF

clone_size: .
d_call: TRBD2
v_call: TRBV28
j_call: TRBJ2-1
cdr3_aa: ARTGTRGYNEQF

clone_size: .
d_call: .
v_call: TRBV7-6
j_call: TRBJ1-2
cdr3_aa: ASSSQTGSLAGYT

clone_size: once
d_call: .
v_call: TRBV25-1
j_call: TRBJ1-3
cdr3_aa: ASSENRGSRRGNTIY

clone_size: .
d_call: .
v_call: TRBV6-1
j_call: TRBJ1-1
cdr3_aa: ASRADTEAF

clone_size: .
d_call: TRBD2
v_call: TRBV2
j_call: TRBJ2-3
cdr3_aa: ASSAPSGYEASTDTQY

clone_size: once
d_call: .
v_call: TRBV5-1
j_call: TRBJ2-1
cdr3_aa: ASSLGWGDEQF

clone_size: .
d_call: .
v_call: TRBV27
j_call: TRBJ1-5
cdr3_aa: ASSLFGASNQPQH

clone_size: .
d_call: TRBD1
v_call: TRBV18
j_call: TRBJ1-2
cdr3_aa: ASSPWQGDGYT

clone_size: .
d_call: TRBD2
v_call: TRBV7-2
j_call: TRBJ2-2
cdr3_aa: ASSSMGLAGAGELF

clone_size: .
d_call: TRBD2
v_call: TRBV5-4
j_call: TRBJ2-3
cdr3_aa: ASSLGLAGARHTDTQY

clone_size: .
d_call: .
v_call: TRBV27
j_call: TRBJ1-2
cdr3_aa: ASSSGRLYGYT